The sequence of this T cell receptor beta chain was determined in a study of identical twins. TCRdb re-derived calls from the 5' RACE reads in MiXCR, one entry per CDR3 protein. The table lists more than 400,000 distinct CDR3 sequences, 15% of them singletons. Trimming left V 1 base short and J 4 bases short, with 8 bases between. CDR1 and CDR2 from the germline V gene are LGHDT and YNNKEL (reference sequence). The CDR3 runs 14 residues. This clonotype was counted between two and nine times. A further study also used this sample, focusing on yellow fever vaccine responses in identical twins.

The material sequenced was CD4+ T cells sorted from blood. V and J are TRBV3-1 and TRBJ1-5; the D gene is possibly TRBD1 (6 bases). The source is a woman younger than 30 in good health. CDR3 sequence (DNA): TGTGCCAGCAGCCAAGGGGACACTAATCAGCCCCAGCATTTT. Translating it yields CASSQGDTNQPQHF.